This passage covers 19 T cell receptor beta chains from one sample sequenced in a study of blood T cells in healthy people across ages. The use of a sample-barcoded 5' primer and a J-beta primer mix characterized a second PCR of roughly 6 to 11 cycles. From the 5' RACE reads, TCRdb called clonotypes with MiXCR, one entry per CDR3 protein. The profile shows over 600,000 distinct CDR3 sequences, 56% of them singletons. The sample comprised blood. These receptors were collected from a man aged 35 to 55 in good health.

The J gene is TRBJ2-3, the V gene TRBV28, with D possibly called TRBD1 or TRBD2 (5 bases each). Trimming cost V 2 bases and J 0 bases, with 15 bases left between them. The CDR3 spans 17 residues. The germline V gene has CDR1 MDHEN and CDR2 SYDVKM. In DNA, the CDR3 is TGTGCCAGCAGTTTAGTGGGGGTAGGGCTTAGCACAGATACGCAGTATTTT. It yields the protein CASSLVGVGLSTDTQYF.

This clonotype appeared a few times. One junction end does not reproduce the germline sequence, and a read error may be involved. This chain uses TRBV28 with TRBJ2-5; no definite D call. The germline V gene encodes CDR1 MDHEN and CDR2 SYDVKM. This CDR3 spans 13 amino acids. The CDR3 protein is CASSLVGKETQYF. The CDR3 DNA follows: TGCGCCAGCAGCTTGGTAGGGAAGGAGACCCAGTACTTC. Filled out from reference TRBV28 and TRBJ2-5, the complete variable domain reads DVKVTQSSRYLVKRTGEKVFLECVQDMDHENMFWYRQDPGLGLRLIYFSYDVKMKEKGDIPEGYSVSREKKERFSLILESASTNQTSMYLCASSLVGKETQYFGPGTRLLVL.

In its sample, this clonotype was seen a few times. This sequence joins TRBV6-2 or TRBV6-3 and TRBJ2-5; tentatively, D is TRBD2 (7 bases). The ends were cut back, 2 bases at V and 2 bases at J, with 15 bases in the middle. The germline gives CDR1 MNHEY, CDR2 SVGEGT. The CDR3 covers 16 residues. The CDR3 nucleotides read TGTGCCAGCAGTTACGGGGGGGCGGGACTTCAAGAGACCCAGTACTTC. Its protein is CASSYGGAGLQETQYF.

The chain recombines TRBV9 with TRBJ2-3; the D call may be TRBD1 or TRBD2 (5 bases each). Trimming took off 0 bases at V and 3 bases at J, with 23 bases between the two ends. Germline V gene lookup returns CDR1 SGDLS and CDR2 YYNGEE. This CDR3 comprises 19 residues. The CDR3 sequence is CASSVEGRVEGGPTDTQYF. In nucleotides, the CDR3 is TGTGCCAGCAGCGTAGAAGGCAGGGTAGAGGGTGGTCCTACAGATACGCAGTATTTT.

Comment on this clonotype: One end of the junction is discordant with germline, which a read error may explain. The chain carries TRBV28 and TRBJ1-5; the D is unclear. The germline V gene encodes CDR1 MDHEN and CDR2 SYDVKM. CDR3 length: 18 residues. CDR3 bases: TGTGCCAGTAGTTACCACCGCGGGAGGGTAAGGGCCAATCAGCCCCAGCATTTT. Amino acids: CASSYHRGRVRANQPQHF. The entire variable domain, with the rest obtained from reference TRBV28 and TRBJ1-5, is as follows: DVKVTQSSRYLVKRTGEKVFLECVQDMDHENMFWYRQDPGLGLRLIYFSYDVKMKEKGDIPEGYSVSREKKERFSLILESASTNQTSMYLCASSYHRGRVRANQPQHFGDGTRLSIL.

V usage is TRBV20-1 and J usage is TRBJ2-1; unclear D gene. Trimming left V 2 bases short and J 0 bases short, with 11 bases between. The germline V gene has CDR1 DFQATT and CDR2 SNEGSKA (reference sequence). The CDR3 consists of 15 residues. DNA of the CDR3: TGCAGTGCTAGACCCACTATCAGCTCCTACAATGAGCAGTTCTTC. This translates into CSARPTISSYNEQFF.

V usage is TRBV29-1 and J usage is TRBJ1-2, with a tentative D call TRBD1 (5 bases). The germline CDR1 and CDR2 sequences are SQVTM and ANQGSEA. The CDR3 sequence is 14 residues long. V was trimmed by 6 bases and J by 2 bases, leaving 16 bases between them. The CDR3 coding sequence is TGCAGCGTGGGGGGAACGGGCAGCAACTATGGCTACACCTTC. Amino acid sequence: CSVGGTGSNYGYTF.

V usage is TRBV9 and J usage is TRBJ2-3; TRBD1 matches 7 bases. V trimming: 4 bases; J trimming: 3 bases; junction bases outside the gene matches: 8. CDR1 is SGDLS and CDR2 is YYNGEE in the germline V gene. This CDR3 spans 15 amino acids. The CDR3 DNA is TGTGCCAGCAGCCCCAGGGACAGTGAGACAGATACGCAGTATTTT. It is translated as CASSPRDSETDTQYF.

This clonotype was observed a single time. The J gene is TRBJ1-2, the V gene TRBV18, with 7 bases matching TRBD1. J was trimmed by 4 bases and V by 2 bases; bases with no gene match: 10. In germline, CDR1 is KGHSH, CDR2 LQKENI. The CDR3 totals 16 residues. CDR3 DNA: TGTGCCAGCTCACCAGGGGCCGCCGGGGACAGCTATGGCTACACCTTC. It translates to CASSPGAAGDSYGYTF.

This clonotype was recorded a few times. This chain uses TRBV9 with TRBJ2-3; D might be TRBD2 (5 bases). Deletions cut 3 bases from V and 2 bases from J, with 10 bases between. The germline CDR1 and CDR2 sequences are SGDLS and YYNGEE. The CDR3 has 14 residues. The CDR3 nucleotides are TGTGCCAGCAGCGAAGCGGAATTCACAGATACGCAGTATTTT. Translated, it gives CASSEAEFTDTQYF.

The chain uses TRBV29-1 and TRBJ2-3; D may be TRBD2 (6 bases). V gave up 5 bases and J gave up 5 bases, with 23 bases separating them. CDR1 and CDR2 from the germline V gene are SQVTM and ANQGSEA. This CDR3 is 16 amino acids long. CDR3 region: CSVTKGAQTRRDTQYF. CDR3 DNA: TGCAGCGTTACTAAGGGAGCCCAGACTAGGAGAGATACGCAGTATTTT.

This clonotype was seen only once. The chain couples TRBV4-1 to TRBJ2-1, with D hard to call. Germline values: CDR1 MGHRA, CDR2 YSYEKL. Deletions cut 0 bases from V and 7 bases from J, with 7 bases between. This CDR3 has 13 residues. The DNA of the CDR3 is TGCGCCAGCAGCCAAGACGCGGCTAATGAGCAGTTCTTC. It yields the protein CASSQDAANEQFF.

V usage is TRBV20-1 and J usage is TRBJ2-5; 7 bases line up with TRBD1. The junction had 7 bases not matched to a gene; V was cut back by 1 base and J by 5 bases. Looked up from germline, CDR1 is DFQATT and CDR2 is SNEGSKA (reference sequence). This CDR3 is 14 amino acids long. CDR3 nucleotide sequence: TGCAGTGCTAGAGTCTATGACAGGGTGGAGACCCAGTACTTC. It codes for CSARVYDRVETQYF.

The chain has TRBV7-2 and TRBJ1-2; unclear D gene. Germline CDR1 and CDR2: SGHTA and FQGNSA. The V end lost 5 bases, the J end lost 6 bases, and 19 bases lay between the germline ends. The CDR3 contains 15 residues. CDR3 coding DNA: TGTGCCAGCAGCCCACATCCGGAAGGGCGGGATGGCTACACCTTC. It codes for CASSPHPEGRDGYTF.

The V call is TRBV6-5, the J call TRBJ2-1, with 13 bases fitting TRBD2. This CDR3 comprises 18 residues. CDR1 MNHEY and CDR2 SVGAGI come from the germline V gene. V gave up 2 bases and J gave up 8 bases; unmatched junction bases: 12. The CDR3 loop is CASSYTGLAGLQGDEQFF. In DNA form, the CDR3 reads TGTGCCAGCAGTTACACGGGACTAGCGGGGCTACAGGGGGATGAGCAGTTCTTC.

V and J are TRBV5-1 and TRBJ1-2, with 8 bases lining up with TRBD1. The CDR3 contains 14 residues. Germline-derived CDR1 and CDR2 are SGHRS and YFSETQ. J was trimmed by 6 bases and V by 1 base; bases with no gene match: 5. Written as DNA, the CDR3 is TGCGCCAGCAGCTTGCCAGGGGGCGGCCATGGCTACACCTTC. Translating it yields CASSLPGGGHGYTF.

The chain couples TRBV12-3 or TRBV12-4 to TRBJ2-7, with 7 bases matching TRBD1. This CDR3 has 15 amino acids. Losses at the gene ends were 3 bases for V and 4 bases for J; bases not matched to a gene: 9. The CDR3 protein is CASSFVRDSLYEQYF. CDR3 sequence (DNA): TGTGCCAGCAGTTTCGTCCGGGACAGCCTTTACGAGCAGTACTTC.

V and J are TRBV28 and TRBJ1-2; D might be TRBD1 (5 bases). The CDR3 is 14 amino acids. CDR1 MDHEN and CDR2 SYDVKM come from the germline V gene. Trimming took off 8 bases at V and 5 bases at J, with 18 bases between the two ends. The CDR3 is CASQPGTESYGYTF. The DNA for the CDR3 is TGTGCCAGCCAACCTGGGACGGAATCGTATGGCTACACCTTC.

V and J are TRBV9 and TRBJ2-3, with TRBD2 matching 12 bases. The length of the CDR3 is 18 residues. Germline CDR1 is SGDLS and CDR2 is YYNGEE. The ends lost 0 bases at V and 3 bases at J; junction bases unmatched: 8. This CDR3 is CASSVEGTSGSRTDTQYF. Here the CDR3 DNA reads TGTGCCAGCAGCGTAGAAGGGACTAGCGGGTCGAGGACAGATACGCAGTATTTT.